Shown below are 15 T cell receptor beta chains from a single sample sequenced in a study of blood T cell repertoires in COVID-19. Here immunoSEQ multiplex PCR was the method, and the copy in TCRdb shows in-frame clones only, minus some. The sample lists 230,000 or so clones; around 84% were seen once. The sequenced sample consisted of PBMCs or T cells enriched from blood (not recorded which). The source is a woman aged 45-59 years who had been exposed to COVID-19.

The chain is built from TRBV3-1 (or the pseudogene TRBV3-2) and TRBJ1-4, with 7 positions matching TRBD1. Germline CDR1 and CDR2: LGHDT and YNNKEL (reference sequence). Trimming took 0 bases from V and 7 from J; bases not matched to a gene: 8. This CDR3 spans 16 amino acids. CDR3 nucleotide sequence: TGTGCCAGCAGCCAAGATCAGAGGGGGCAAAGTGAAAAACTGTTTTTT. Its translation is CASSQDQRGQSEKLFF.

The chain recombines TRBV28 with TRBJ1-1; maybe TRBD1 (5 bases). V lost 7 bases and J 4 bases, leaving 13 bases between the germline ends. There are 13 residues in the CDR3. Germline V lookup: CDR1 MDHEN, CDR2 SYDVKM. The CDR3 loop reads CASIRGVGTEAFF. DNA for the CDR3: TGTGCCAGCATTCGGGGGGTCGGCACTGAAGCTTTCTTT. Drawing the rest from reference TRBV28 and TRBJ1-1, the complete variable domain is DVKVTQSSRYLVKRTGEKVFLECVQDMDHENMFWYRQDPGLGLRLIYFSYDVKMKEKGDIPEGYSVSREKKERFSLILESASTNQTSMYLCASIRGVGTEAFFGQGTRLTVV.

This chain uses TRBV28 with TRBJ1-2, with D perhaps matching TRBD1 (6 bases). Germline assignment: CDR1 MDHEN and CDR2 SYDVKM. Trimming removed 10 bases at V and 9 bases at J, with 21 bases between. The CDR3 totals 13 residues. The CDR3 region is CATTTGGLPSYTF. The CDR3 bases are TGTGCCACTACTACGGGGGGCCTTCCCAGCTACACCTTC.

V is TRBV4-3 and J is TRBJ2-5, with 7 bases identical to TRBD1. The CDR3 extends over 16 amino acids. Germline lookup yields CDR1 LGHNA and CDR2 YSLEER. Unmatched junction bases numbered 8, after V lost 1 base and J lost 3 bases. CDR3 sequence (DNA): TGCGCCAGCAGCCAAGGGATCCAGGGGGTAAAAGAGACCCAGTACTTC. Translating gives CASSQGIQGVKETQYF.

This chain links TRBV28 with TRBJ1-1; 10 bases fit TRBD1. CDR1 is MDHEN and CDR2 is SYDVKM in the germline V gene. Unmatched junction bases numbered 6, after V lost 7 bases and J lost 4 bases. There are 14 residues in the CDR3. The CDR3 DNA follows: TGTGCCAGCACCCGGGGACAGGGGAGCACTGAAGCTTTCTTT. Amino acids: CASTRGQGSTEAFF. The whole variable domain, remainder taken from reference TRBV28 and TRBJ1-1, is DVKVTQSSRYLVKRTGEKVFLECVQDMDHENMFWYRQDPGLGLRLIYFSYDVKMKEKGDIPEGYSVSREKKERFSLILESASTNQTSMYLCASTRGQGSTEAFFGQGTRLTVV.

The CDR3 DNA reads TGTGCCAGCAGCTTAGGTGTAGCTTTCGCCTCCTACGAGCAGTACTTC. This translates into CASSLGVAFASYEQYF. The rearrangement links TRBV11-2 to TRBJ2-7; D is ambiguous. With 1 base removed from V and 0 bases from J, the gap between germline ends came to 13 bases. This CDR3 spans 16 amino acids. Germline V lookup: CDR1 SGHAT, CDR2 FQNNGV.

This clone appeared a single time. The V call is TRBV5-4, the J call TRBJ1-6; the D is unclear. Germline CDR1 and CDR2: SGHNT and YYREEE (reference sequence). There are 14 residues in the CDR3. Between the trimmed V and J ends, which lost 0 bases and 6 bases, there was a span of 7 bases. CDR3 in DNA: TGTGCCAGCAGCTTGGCCCCGTTTAATTCACCCCTCCACTTT. Translation gives CASSLAPFNSPLHF.

The chain links TRBV7-9 to TRBJ1-1; D is possibly TRBD1 (5 bases). Trimming took off 5 bases at V and 5 bases at J, with 18 bases between the two ends. The CDR3 covers 15 residues. Germline-derived CDR1 and CDR2 are SEHNR and FQNEAQ (reference sequence). As DNA, the CDR3 is TGTGCCAGCAGCCCCCAGGGAGGGAGTGGGACTGAAGCTTTCTTT. It yields the protein CASSPQGGSGTEAFF.

This clone was seen a few times. The V call is TRBV30, the J call TRBJ2-5; 10 bases align to TRBD2. Unmatched junction bases numbered 5, after V lost 0 bases and J lost 4 bases. Germline CDR1 is GTSNPN and CDR2 is SVGIG (reference sequence). This CDR3 has 15 amino acids. The CDR3 bases are TGTGCCTGGAGTGTACCTAGCGGGGGTCCAGAGACCCAGTACTTC. Translated: CAWSVPSGGPETQYF.

This clone has only one observation. The CDR3 coding sequence is TGTGCCAGTAGTATAAGGAGGGGTCAGAACAATCAGCCCCAGCATTTT. It specifies CASSIRRGQNNQPQHF. The chain is built from TRBV19 and TRBJ1-5; perhaps TRBD1 as D (5 bases). The V end was cut by 2 bases, the J end by 3 bases, with 14 bases between. Germline CDR1 reads LNHDA; CDR2 reads SQIVND (reference sequence). CDR3 length: 16 residues.

The gene calls are TRBV3-1 (or the pseudogene TRBV3-2) and TRBJ2-7; D is possibly TRBD1 (5 bases). The germline V and J ends were trimmed by 4 bases and 2 bases, with 9 bases remaining between them. The CDR3 is 13 residues long. The germline V gene has CDR1 LGHDT and CDR2 YNNKEL (reference sequence). The CDR3 loop reads CASSRWGPYEQYF. In DNA form, the CDR3 reads TGTGCCAGCAGCCGGTGGGGCCCCTACGAGCAGTACTTC.

This chain joins TRBV28 and TRBJ2-1, with TRBD2 identical over 10 bases. The germline CDR1 and CDR2 sequences are MDHEN and SYDVKM. The CDR3 has 15 amino acids. With V trimmed by 5 bases and J by 8 bases, 9 bases remained unmatched. CDR3 in DNA: TGTGCCAGCAGTAAGAGCGGGGGGGCCTTATATGAGCAGTTCTTC. It encodes CASSKSGGALYEQFF.

The genes are TRBV7-2 and TRBJ1-1, with a possible D match to TRBD1 (6 bases). In germline, CDR1 is SGHTA, CDR2 FQGNSA. The CDR3 covers 12 residues. The V end was cut by 3 bases, the J end by 8 bases, with 10 bases between. CDR3 in DNA: TGTGCCAGCAGCTTTCCGCAGGGGGAAGCTTTCTTT. Translated: CASSFPQGEAFF. The variable domain in full, with the rest retrieved from reference TRBV7-2 and TRBJ1-1, is GAGVSQSPSNKVTEKGKDVELRCDPISGHTALYWYRQSLGQGLEFLIYFQGNSAPDKSGLPSDRFSAERTGGSVSTLTIQRTQQEDSAVYLCASSFPQGEAFFGQGTRLTVV.

The genes are TRBV9 and TRBJ2-3; 7 bases are a match to TRBD2. Germline V lookup: CDR1 SGDLS, CDR2 YYNGEE. This CDR3 contains 16 residues. The ends lost 0 bases at V and 0 bases at J; junction bases unmatched: 4. CDR3 amino acids: CASSVGIGGSTDTQYF. The CDR3 DNA reads TGTGCCAGCAGCGTAGGTATCGGGGGGAGCACAGATACGCAGTATTTT.

The V call is TRBV9, the J call TRBJ1-4; TRBD1 agrees at 7 bases. Germline assignment: CDR1 SGDLS and CDR2 YYNGEE. The junction had 8 bases not matched to a gene; V was cut back by 4 bases and J by 5 bases. The CDR3 extends over 15 amino acids. The CDR3 loop reads CASSPRGTENEKLFF. CDR3 DNA: TGTGCCAGCAGCCCCCGGGGGACAGAGAATGAAAAACTGTTTTTT.